Sequencing of this T cell receptor (beta chain) was carried out in a study of T cells in Graves' hyperthyroidism and ophthalmopathy. Study as a whole: Prior to any treatment, at the point of initial diagnosis, peripheral blood was collected.

This CDR3 has 16 residues. Germline trimming cut 6 bases from V and 9 bases from J; bases unmatched to any gene: 14. Germline V gives CDR1 MNHNS, CDR2 SASEGT. Many counts were recorded for this clonotype. Amplified regions were TCR beta CDR3 sequences from RNA transcripts. HTBI primers were the set used in a first-round RT-PCR of the TCR CDR3. TCRdb fed the multiplex PCR reads into MiXCR, producing one record per CDR3 protein. The sample shows fewer than 800,000 distinct CDR3 sequences, around 17% of them seen only once. Diagnosis of hyperthyroidism was new in patients aged 18 to 65, and its duration was under 2 months.

The source of this sequence is a man younger than 30 with Graves' hyperthyroidism. The V gene is TRBV6-1, the J gene TRBJ2-7; 13 nucleotides line up with TRBD2. Sequencing input: blood. CDR3 in amino acids: CASRQPTSGRALRQYF. As DNA, the CDR3 is TGTGCCAGCAGACAGCCCACTAGCGGGAGGGCCTTACGGCAGTACTTC.